These 25 T cell receptor beta chains were sequenced from one sample in a study of T-cell reconstitution after alpha-beta-depleted transplantation in children. Unique molecular identifiers were incorporated into the prepared TCRbeta library. TCRdb ran MiXCR on the PCR reads and lists one entry per CDR3 protein. The table lists over 120,000 distinct CDR3 sequences, about 9% of them singletons. The starting material was PBMCs, mostly from graft donor cells, obtained 180 days after TCRalphabeta/CD19-depleted stem cell transplant. These receptors came from a female patient aged 2 to 10 who had a stem cell transplant for congenital amegakaryocytic thrombocytopenia, so the T cells may come from the graft donor.

This clonotype has at least ten counts. The chain combines TRBV20-1 with TRBJ2-2; D possibly matches TRBD1 or TRBD2 (5 bases each). The germline CDR1 and CDR2 sequences are DFQATT and SNEGSKA (reference sequence). This CDR3 region has 15 residues. V was trimmed by 5 bases and J by 6 bases, leaving 19 bases between them. The CDR3 is CSAGSVGVGAGELFF. In DNA, the CDR3 is TGCAGTGCTGGGAGCGTAGGGGTGGGGGCCGGGGAGCTGTTTTTT.

As concerns this clonotype: One junction end does not reproduce the germline sequence, and a read error may be involved. The V and J genes are TRBV3-1 and TRBJ2-1, with 12 positions matching TRBD2. From germline, CDR1 is LGHDT and CDR2 YNNKEL (reference sequence). This CDR3 comprises 16 residues. The CDR3 spells CASSSPTSGSFNGQFF. CDR3 coding DNA: TGTGCCAGCAGCTCACCGACTAGCGGGAGTTTTAATGGGCAGTTCTTC.

This clonotype was recorded a few times. The gene calls are TRBV6-5 and TRBJ2-1; 10 bases are a match to TRBD2. The germline V gene has CDR1 MNHEY and CDR2 SVGAGI. J lost 10 bases, V lost 3 bases, and 15 bases had no gene match. The CDR3 sequence is 17 residues long. The CDR3 DNA reads TGTGCCAGCAGTTATGTTTATTGGGCTAGCGGGAGTGGGGAGCAGTTCTTC. This codes for CASSYVYWASGSGEQFF.

This clonotype was observed a handful of times. A much larger clone sits a single nucleotide away, making a read error possible. The V call is TRBV12-3 or TRBV12-4, the J call TRBJ2-6; tentatively, D is TRBD2 (6 bases). There are 16 residues in the CDR3. The CDR3 spells CASSPRVGGGANGLTF. The DNA for the CDR3 is TGTGCCAGCAGCCCCAGGGTCGGGGGTGGGGCCAACGGCCTGACTTTC.

This clonotype was seen many times. The genes are TRBV20-1 and TRBJ2-4, with a possible D match to TRBD1 (6 bases). CDR1 DFQATT and CDR2 SNEGSKA come from the germline V gene (reference sequence). With 3 bases removed from V and 7 bases from J, the gap between germline ends came to 16 bases. CDR3 length: 14 residues. CDR3 sequence: CSASPRGNWNIQYF. DNA of the CDR3: TGCAGTGCTAGCCCCAGGGGTAATTGGAACATTCAGTACTTC.

This clonotype was detected ten times or more. The chain has TRBV28 and TRBJ1-2; maybe TRBD1 (6 bases). The V end was cut by 2 bases, the J end by 6 bases, with 13 bases between. Germline V gene lookup returns CDR1 MDHEN and CDR2 SYDVKM. The CDR3 has 14 amino acids. CDR3 coding DNA: TGTGCCAGCAGTTTAGCAGGGGCTTTACATGGCTACACCTTC. Translation: CASSLAGALHGYTF.

As concerns this clonotype: A clone one base away is much larger, so this may be a read error. This chain connects TRBV28 to TRBJ1-2; no definite D call. The CDR3 has 12 residues. Germline CDR1 is MDHEN and CDR2 is SYDVKM. V was pared by 4 bases and J by 2 bases, with 5 bases between. CDR3 region: CASSSKNYGYTF. CDR3 coding DNA: TGTGCCAGCAGTTCAAAAAACTATGGCTACACCTTC.

This clonotype was detected many times. The junction departs from the called germline gene at one end, perhaps through a read error. V gene TRBV5-1 combines with J gene TRBJ2-3; D gene unclear. CDR1 SGHRS and CDR2 YFSETQ come from the germline V gene. The CDR3 is made up of 12 amino acids. DNA for the CDR3: TGTGCCAGCAGCTTTAACACAGATACGCAGTATTTT. Protein product: CASSFNTDTQYF.

V gene TRBV3-1 combines with J gene TRBJ2-5; 7 bases map to TRBD1. V shed 0 bases and J 4 bases; nucleotides not matched to a gene: 2. The germline V gene encodes CDR1 LGHDT and CDR2 YNNKEL (reference sequence). The CDR3 has 14 amino acids. For the CDR3, the DNA is TGTGCCAGCAGCCAAGAGGGGACAGTAGAGACCCAGTACTTC. Translation gives CASSQEGTVETQYF.

This clonotype has a handful of counts. CDR3 residues: CASSFRPRVRRETQYF. In DNA form, the CDR3 reads TGTGCCAGCAGCTTCCGGCCCAGGGTCCGGAGAGAGACCCAGTACTTC. This chain joins TRBV11-1 and TRBJ2-5; TRBD1 is a possible D gene (5 bases). V lost 3 bases, J lost 4 bases, and 18 bases lay in between. The CDR3 has 16 amino acids. Germline V gene lookup returns CDR1 SGHAT and CDR2 FQDESV (reference sequence).

The chain carries TRBV7-9 and TRBJ1-5; maybe TRBD1 (5 bases). With 5 bases removed from V and 5 bases from J, the gap between germline ends came to 10 bases. The CDR3 is made up of 13 amino acids. CDR1 and CDR2 (germline): SEHNR, FQNEAQ (reference sequence). CDR3 amino acids: CASSPQGDQPQHF. The CDR3 nucleotides are TGTGCCAGCAGCCCTCAAGGGGATCAGCCCCAGCATTTT.

This clonotype was seen many times. The V gene is TRBV12-3 or TRBV12-4, the J gene TRBJ1-3; D is possibly TRBD1 (6 bases). The CDR3 extends over 14 amino acids. The V and J ends lost 6 bases and 0 bases respectively, with 9 bases between them. CDR3 nucleotides: TGTGCCAGCAGGCCGACAGGCTCTGGAAACACCATATATTTT. Residues: CASRPTGSGNTIYF.

This clonotype was seen ten or more times. The chain couples TRBV7-2 to TRBJ2-3; tentatively, D is TRBD2 (5 bases). The CDR3 has 15 residues. V dropped 7 bases and J dropped 3 bases, with 17 bases sitting between them. The germline V gene has CDR1 SGHTA and CDR2 FQGNSA. The CDR3 spells CASTGRMGGTDTQYF. The CDR3 DNA reads as TGTGCCAGCACCGGCCGGATGGGCGGGACAGATACGCAGTATTTT.

The CDR3 nucleotides are TGTGCCAGCAGGGGGAGCGGGACGTGGGCCGGGGAGCTGTTTTTT. This codes for CASRGSGTWAGELFF. The chain links TRBV7-8 to TRBJ2-2; 7 bases fit TRBD2. The CDR3 extends over 15 amino acids. Germline V lookup: CDR1 SGHVS, CDR2 FQNEAQ. V was pared by 6 bases and J by 6 bases, with 10 bases of the junction left unmatched.

There are many counts of this clonotype. V and J are TRBV6-1 and TRBJ2-2; 10 bases line up with TRBD2. There are 15 residues in the CDR3. The trim removed 6 bases at V and 4 bases at J, leaving 5 bases unmatched. CDR1 and CDR2 from the germline V gene are MNHNS and SASEGT. The CDR3 loop reads CASRSSGSGTGELFF. CDR3 DNA sequence: TGTGCCAGCAGGTCTAGCGGGAGCGGCACCGGGGAGCTGTTTTTT.

Ten or more counts support this clonotype. CDR3 bases: TGTGCCAGCAGAGGGACCCTAGGGCCCAGCCCCCCGAATGAGCAGTTCTTC. This codes for CASRGTLGPSPPNEQFF. The rearrangement uses TRBV2 and TRBJ2-1, with D perhaps TRBD1 or TRBD2 (5 bases each). V lost 6 bases and J lost 7, with 25 bases in between. This CDR3 has 17 amino acids. CDR1 SNHLY and CDR2 FYNNEI come from the germline V gene.

The table lists this clonotype with many counts. V is TRBV6-1 and J is TRBJ2-1, with TRBD1 matching over 7 bases. After removal of 6 bases from V and 3 bases from J, the junction contained 5 bases not matched to a gene. Germline values: CDR1 MNHNS, CDR2 SASEGT. This CDR3 has 14 residues. CDR3 bases: TGTGCCAGCAGGGGACAGAGCTACTACAATGAGCAGTTCTTC. Translation gives CASRGQSYYNEQFF.

This clonotype has at least ten counts. This sequence joins TRBV7-7 and TRBJ2-7; TRBD2 might be the D (5 bases). Germline loops: CDR1 SSHAT, CDR2 FNYEAQ (reference sequence). V was clipped by 4 bases and J by 7 bases, with 17 bases between them. This CDR3 spans 14 amino acids. The CDR3 reads CASSSPSYGCEQYF. The CDR3 DNA follows: TGTGCCAGCAGCTCCCCTAGCTATGGATGTGAGCAGTACTTC.

There are many counts of this clonotype. The rearrangement joins TRBV15 to TRBJ2-2, with a possible D match to TRBD2 (5 bases). The CDR3 length is 16 residues. V was clipped by 0 bases and J by 1 base, with 9 bases between them. From germline, CDR1 is LNHNV and CDR2 YYDKDF (reference sequence). In nucleotides, the CDR3 is TGTGCCACCAGCAGAGATGTCGGGATGAACACCGGGGAGCTGTTTTTT. Protein sequence: CATSRDVGMNTGELFF.

The table lists this clonotype with many counts. The V and J genes are TRBV20-1 and TRBJ2-7; the D gene is possibly TRBD2 (5 bases). Per germline, CDR1 DFQATT and CDR2 SNEGSKA (reference sequence). Between the trimmed V and J ends, which lost 1 base and 1 base, there was a span of 11 bases. The CDR3 is 14 amino acids. The CDR3 DNA sequence: TGCAGTGCTAGAGGGGGAGCGTTTTCCTACGAGCAGTACTTC. It is translated as CSARGGAFSYEQYF.

There are many counts of this clonotype. V usage is TRBV12-3 or TRBV12-4 and J usage is TRBJ2-7; 7 bases align to TRBD2. The CDR3 runs 14 residues. V lost 7 bases to trimming and J lost 2 bases; unmatched junction nucleotides: 8. The CDR3 loop reads CASTRAGATYEQYF. The CDR3 bases are TGTGCCAGCACGAGGGCGGGAGCCACCTACGAGCAGTACTTC.

Note on this clonotype: A single base separates this from a much larger clone, so it may be a read error. The rearrangement joins TRBV6-1 to TRBJ1-5; no clear D gene. CDR3 length: 15 amino acids. Germline CDR1 MNHNS, CDR2 SASEGT. The CDR3 sequence is CGSSENDASNQPQHF. CDR3 DNA: TGTGGCAGCAGTGAGAATGACGCTAGCAATCAGCCCCAGCATTTT.

At least ten counts were recorded for this clonotype. The J gene is TRBJ1-1, the V gene TRBV20-1, with unresolved D. The V gene's germline CDR1 is DFQATT and CDR2 SNEGSKA (reference sequence). V dropped 6 bases and J dropped 5 bases, with 13 bases sitting between them. The CDR3 length is 12 residues. CDR3 residues: CSAKIRQTEAFF. CDR3 bases: TGCAGTGCAAAAATAAGGCAGACTGAAGCTTTCTTT.

In nucleotides, the CDR3 is TGTGCCAGCTCACGCCGACAGGGGGCCTACGAGCAGTACTTC. It codes for CASSRRQGAYEQYF. V is TRBV18 and J is TRBJ2-7, with 9 bases lining up with TRBD1. Germline V CDR1 and CDR2: KGHSH, LQKENI. The CDR3 totals 14 residues. V shed 4 bases and J 2 bases; nucleotides not matched to a gene: 3.

At least ten counts were recorded for this clonotype. The chain links TRBV3-1 to TRBJ2-1; a weak D match, TRBD1 (5 bases). With 2 bases removed from V and 3 bases from J, the gap between germline ends came to 14 bases. This CDR3 is 16 amino acids long. CDR1 is LGHDT and CDR2 is YNNKEL in the germline V gene (reference sequence). The CDR3 DNA is TGTGCCAGCAGCCAAATGATGAAGGGGTTCTACAATGAGCAGTTCTTC. It encodes CASSQMMKGFYNEQFF.